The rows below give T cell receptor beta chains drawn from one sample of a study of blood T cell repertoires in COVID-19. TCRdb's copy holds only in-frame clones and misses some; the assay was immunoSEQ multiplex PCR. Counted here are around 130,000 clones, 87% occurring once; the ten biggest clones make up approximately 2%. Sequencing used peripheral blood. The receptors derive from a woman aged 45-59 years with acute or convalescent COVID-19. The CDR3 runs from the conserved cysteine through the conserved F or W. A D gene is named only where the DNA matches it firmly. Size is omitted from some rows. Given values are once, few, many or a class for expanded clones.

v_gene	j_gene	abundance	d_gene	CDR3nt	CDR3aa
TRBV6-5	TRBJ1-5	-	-	TGTGCCAGCAGTTACGGGGGCGGGCAGCCCCAGCATTTT	CASSYGGGQPQHF
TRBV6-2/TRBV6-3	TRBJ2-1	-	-	TGTGCCAGCAGTCACTACGGGAGTTCGTACAATGAGCAGTTCTTC	CASSHYGSSYNEQFF
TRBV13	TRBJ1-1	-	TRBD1	TGTGCCAGCAGCGCGGGGACAGTTGAAGCTTTCTTT	CASSAGTVEAFF
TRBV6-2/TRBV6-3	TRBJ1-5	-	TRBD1	TGTGCCAGCAGCGTATACGGGACAGGGATATATAGCAATCAGCCCCAGCATTTT	CASSVYGTGIYSNQPQHF
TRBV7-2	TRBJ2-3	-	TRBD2	TGTGCCAGTTCCTCTAGCGGGAACACAGATACGCAGTATTTT	CASSSSGNTDTQYF
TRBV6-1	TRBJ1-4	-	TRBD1	TGTGCCAGCGGTTCAAGGACAGGGGATGAAAAACTGTTTTTT	CASGSRTGDEKLFF
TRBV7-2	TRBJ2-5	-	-	TGTGCCAGCAGCTTGATACGGAGGGCGGAGACCCAGTACTTC	CASSLIRRAETQYF
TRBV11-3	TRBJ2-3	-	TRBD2	TGTGCCAGCAGCGAAGGAAAGGCGGGGGGCCCAGATACGCAGTATTTT	CASSEGKAGGPDTQYF
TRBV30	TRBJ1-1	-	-	TGTGCCTGGGGGAATAGGCCGGGCACTGAAGCTTTCTTT	CAWGNRPGTEAFF
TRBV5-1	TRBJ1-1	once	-	TGCGCCAGCAGCGGGGACAAGAACACTGAAGCTTTCTTT	CASSGDKNTEAFF
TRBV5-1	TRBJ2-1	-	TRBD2	TGCGCCAGCAGCTCCACCGAGACTAGCGGGAGACTTGAGCAGTTCTTC	CASSSTETSGRLEQFF
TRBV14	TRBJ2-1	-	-	TGTGCCAGCAGCCAAGATCAGCGGACGACCTACAATGAGCAGTTCTTC	CASSQDQRTTYNEQFF
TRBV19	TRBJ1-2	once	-	TGTGCCAGTAGTATGGTCCAGGGGAACTATGGCTACACCTTC	CASSMVQGNYGYTF
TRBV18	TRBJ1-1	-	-	TGTGCCAGCTCACCGCCACAGAACACTGAAGCTTTCTTT	CASSPPQNTEAFF
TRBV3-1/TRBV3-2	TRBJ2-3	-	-	TGTGCCAGCAGCCTTGCGGATACGCAGTATTTT	CASSLADTQYF
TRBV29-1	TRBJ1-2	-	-	TGCAGCGTTGGACAGCCTAACTATGGCTACACCTTC	CSVGQPNYGYTF
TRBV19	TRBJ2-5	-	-	TGTGCCAGTAGTATTGGACGGGGCCAAGAGACCCAGTACTTC	CASSIGRGQETQYF
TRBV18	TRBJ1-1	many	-	TGTGCCAGCTCACCACCGGGTCTTACAGGGAAAACTGAAGCTTTCTTT	CASSPPGLTGKTEAFF
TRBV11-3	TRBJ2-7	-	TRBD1	TGTGCCAGCAGCGTGGGACAGGGAGTTAACAAGCAGTACTTC	CASSVGQGVNKQYF
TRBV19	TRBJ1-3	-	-	TGTGCCAGTAGTATAGCGGGAAACACCATATATTTT	CASSIAGNTIYF
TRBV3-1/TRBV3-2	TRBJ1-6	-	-	TGTGCCAGCAGCCGGTCAGGGTCCTCTAATTCACCCCTCCACTTT	CASSRSGSSNSPLHF
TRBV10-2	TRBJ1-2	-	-	TGCGCCAGCAGTGAGGGGCCGAACTATGGCTACACCTTC	CASSEGPNYGYTF
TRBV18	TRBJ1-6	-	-	TGTGCCAGCTCACCACCGGACACCACTTCCTATAATTCACCCCTCCACTTT	CASSPPDTTSYNSPLHF
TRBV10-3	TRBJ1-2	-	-	TGTGCCATCAGTTCAGGGGACTATGGCTACACCTTC	CAISSGDYGYTF
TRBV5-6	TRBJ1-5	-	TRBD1	TGTGCCAGCAGCTTGGGACAGGGGGGTCAGCCCCAGCATTTT	CASSLGQGGQPQHF
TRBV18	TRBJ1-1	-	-	TGTGCCAGCTCACCACTTTCGGGGGGGGCGGACACTGAAGCTTTCTTT	CASSPLSGGADTEAFF
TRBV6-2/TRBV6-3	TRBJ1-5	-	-	TGTGCCAGCAGTTCCCAGGGTAACCATCAGCCCCAGCATTTT	CASSSQGNHQPQHF
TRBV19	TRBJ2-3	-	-	TGTGCCAGTAGTACGAGACAGGACAACACAGATACGCAGTATTTT	CASSTRQDNTDTQYF
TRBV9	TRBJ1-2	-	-	TGTGCCAGCAGCGACAGGGTAGACTATGGCTACACCTTC	CASSDRVDYGYTF
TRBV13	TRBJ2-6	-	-	TGTGCCAGCTGCCGAAGAAAGGGGGGGGCCAACGTCCTGACTTTC	CASCRRKGGANVLTF
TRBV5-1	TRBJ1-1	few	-	TGCGCCAGCAGCCCGGGGGGGACACTCGACACTGAAGCTTTCTTT	CASSPGGTLDTEAFF
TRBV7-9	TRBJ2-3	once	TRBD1	TGTGCCAGCAGCACGGGACAGGGCGACACAGATACGCAGTATTTT	CASSTGQGDTDTQYF
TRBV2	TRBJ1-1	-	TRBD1	TGTGCCAGCAGTGCGACAGGGGGCGAGTTTAACACTGAAGCTTTCTTT	CASSATGGEFNTEAFF
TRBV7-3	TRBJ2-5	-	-	TGTGCCAGCAGCTTATCGTACCAAGAGACCCAGTACTTC	CASSLSYQETQYF
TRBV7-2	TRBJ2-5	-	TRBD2	TGTGCCAGCAGCTTTTCCGGGACTAACCAAGAGACCCAGTACTTC	CASSFSGTNQETQYF
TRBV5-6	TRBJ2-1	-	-	TGTGCCAGCAGGGTGACTATGGGCGGCAATGAGCAGTTCTTC	CASRVTMGGNEQFF
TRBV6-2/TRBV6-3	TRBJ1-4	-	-	TGTGCCAGCAGTTACGGACAACTTAATGAAAAACTGTTTTTT	CASSYGQLNEKLFF
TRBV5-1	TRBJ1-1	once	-	TGCGCCAGCAGCTCGGGGAGGGTACCCAACACTGAAGCTTTCTTT	CASSSGRVPNTEAFF
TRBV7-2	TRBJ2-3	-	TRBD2	TGTGCCAGCAGCTCGCACGGCGGGGGTTATACTAGCACAGATACGCAGTATTTT	CASSSHGGGYTSTDTQYF
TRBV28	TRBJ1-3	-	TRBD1	TGTGCCAGCAGTTTGGTAACAGGGGGACCTGGAAACACCATATATTTT	CASSLVTGGPGNTIYF
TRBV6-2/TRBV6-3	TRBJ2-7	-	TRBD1	TGTGCCAGCAGTTACTCGAAAGGACAGGGTCGTCTTTACGAGCAGTACTTC	CASSYSKGQGRLYEQYF
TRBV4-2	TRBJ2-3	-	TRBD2	TGTGCCAGCAGCCAGGGACTAGCGGAGAGCACAGATACGCAGTATTTT	CASSQGLAESTDTQYF
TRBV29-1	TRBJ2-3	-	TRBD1	TGCAGCGTTGAACAGGGGGCCCGCACAGATACGCAGTATTTT	CSVEQGARTDTQYF
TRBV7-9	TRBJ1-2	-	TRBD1	TGTGCCAGCAGCCTGCCAGGGGGATATGGCTACACCTTC	CASSLPGGYGYTF
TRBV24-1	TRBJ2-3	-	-	TGTGCCACCAGTGATTTTCAGGGCCACAGCACAGATACGCAGTATTTT	CATSDFQGHSTDTQYF
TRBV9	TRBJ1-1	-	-	TGTGCCAGCAGCCCCCGCGGGGGGGAAGCTTTCTTT	CASSPRGGEAFF
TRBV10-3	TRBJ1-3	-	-	TGTGCCATCAGCCCAAAGGGGAGGGAGACTGGAAACACCATATATTTT	CAISPKGRETGNTIYF
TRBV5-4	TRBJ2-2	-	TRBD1	TGTGCCAGCAGTCCAGGGGGTGGGAGAAACACCGGGGAGCTGTTTTTT	CASSPGGGRNTGELFF
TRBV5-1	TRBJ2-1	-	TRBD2	TGCGCCAGCAGCCCCGGACTAGCGGGGAGCAATGAGCAGTTCTTC	CASSPGLAGSNEQFF
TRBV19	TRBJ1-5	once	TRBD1	TGTGCCAGCGATCCGGGGACAGAATATCAGCCCCAGCATTTT	CASDPGTEYQPQHF
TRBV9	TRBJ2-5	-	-	TGTGCCAGCAGTCTCTCCGGTGAGACCCAGTACTTC	CASSLSGETQYF
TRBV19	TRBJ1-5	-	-	TGTGCCAGTAGGGCTTATGAAGGCCGGGGCAATCAGCCCCAGCATTTT	CASRAYEGRGNQPQHF
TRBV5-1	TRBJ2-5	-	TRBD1	TGCGCCAGCAGCTTTCCCAAGGGGGCTCAAGAGACCCAGTACTTC	CASSFPKGAQETQYF
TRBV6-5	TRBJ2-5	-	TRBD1	TGTGCCAGCAGTTACTTGGGACAGGGGGTAGAGACCCAGTACTTC	CASSYLGQGVETQYF
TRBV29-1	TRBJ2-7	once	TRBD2	TGCAGCGTGGGACTAGCGGCCTCCTACGAGCAGTACTTC	CSVGLAASYEQYF
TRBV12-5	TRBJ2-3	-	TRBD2	TGTGCTAGTGGTCCGGGACTAGAAAAAGATACGCAGTATTTT	CASGPGLEKDTQYF
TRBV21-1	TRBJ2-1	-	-	TGTGCCACCCGGTTTTCCCCCCCCTCATTTAGCAATGAGCAGTTCTTC	CATRFSPPSFSNEQFF
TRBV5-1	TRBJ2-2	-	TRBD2	TGCGCCAGCAGCGAAGGACTAGCGGGTATCACCGGGGAGCTGTTTTTT	CASSEGLAGITGELFF
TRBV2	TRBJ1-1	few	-	TGTGCCAGCAAATTTGGGGCCCGGAGGGTCGCTGAAGCTTTCTTT	CASKFGARRVAEAFF
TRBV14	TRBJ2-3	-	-	TGTGCCAGCAGCCGCTCCCAGAATACGCAGTATTTT	CASSRSQNTQYF